Sequencing of this TCR beta chain was carried out in a study of blood T cell repertoires in COVID-19. Across the study: Acute and convalescent COVID-19 samples came from the United States, Italy and Spain. Sources were T cells, B-cell-depleted T cells, or PBMCs; the material itself was cDNA or gDNA.

The CDR3 has 14 amino acids. Germline lookup yields CDR1 SNHLY and CDR2 FYNNEI. V shed 2 bases, J shed 3 bases, and the junction held 2 bases outside the gene matches. This clone is medium-sized (0.01 to 0.1%) in the sample. Authors' processing steps: Amplification of reference gene primers provided the estimated nucleated cell counts. Generated by immunoSEQ multiplex PCR, the TCRdb table keeps only in-frame clones and is missing some. V, J and clone size are those of that table, while D and trimming were read from the DNA. The table shows about 50,000 clones, with over 65% occurring only once. The sequenced material came from peripheral blood. The rearrangement uses TRBV2 and TRBJ2-7; 9 nucleotides match TRBD2. The receptor was derived from a woman aged 60-70 years with acute or convalescent COVID-19. Here the CDR3 DNA reads TGTGCCAGCAGTGAACTAGCGGGAATCTACGAGCAGTACTTC. Its protein is CASSELAGIYEQYF.